The 28 T cell receptor beta chains below were found in one sample sequenced in a study of regulatory T cells in long-lasting Graves disease. Arm-PCR of CDR3 regions with iRepertoire HTBI primers generated TCR beta libraries. TCRdb re-analysed the multiplex PCR reads in MiXCR, keeping a single row per CDR3 protein. The data contain about 210,000 distinct CDR3 sequences, around 19% of them singletons. The time point here: newly diagnosed GD, antithyroid drugs for less than 3 months. Generation of the TCR library employed RNA extracted from PBMCs. In addition, the sample was reused for a study of T cells in Graves' hyperthyroidism and ophthalmopathy.

The sequencing used peripheral blood mononuclear cells (PBMCs), collected at new diagnosis, from a patient treated with antithyroid drugs. The receptors derive from a woman aged 25-40 years with Graves disease.

The chain is built from TRBV30 and TRBJ2-1; TRBD1 aligns across 9 bases. After removal of 4 bases from V and 8 bases from J, the junction contained 9 bases not matched to a gene. Germline assignment: CDR1 GTSNPN and CDR2 SVGIG (reference sequence). This CDR3 contains 14 residues. DNA of the CDR3: TGTGCCTGGAAGTTGGGACAGGGCGTTTATGAGCAGTTCTTC. Its translation: CAWKLGQGVYEQFF.

In this sample, this clonotype turned up many times. CDR3 loop: CASSLGDRANEQFF. CDR3 nucleotide sequence: TGCGCCAGCAGCTTGGGGGACAGGGCCAATGAGCAGTTCTTC. The chain employs TRBV5-1 and TRBJ2-1, with 9 positions matching TRBD1. The V gene end was trimmed by 0 bases and the J gene end by 6 bases; junction bases not matched to a gene: 1. The germline V gene encodes CDR1 SGHRS and CDR2 YFSETQ. The CDR3 is made up of 14 amino acids.

V is TRBV2 and J is TRBJ1-3, with a possible D match to TRBD1 (5 bases). Trimming shortened V by 7 bases and J by 0 bases, and 13 bases separated the two germline ends. Germline loops: CDR1 SNHLY, CDR2 FYNNEI. The CDR3 sequence is 15 residues long. The CDR3 coding sequence is TGTGCCAGCATACAGGCGATCCGCTCTGGAAACACCATATATTTT. Residues: CASIQAIRSGNTIYF.

This clonotype was picked up a small number of times. The rearrangement links TRBV19 to TRBJ2-2; no clear D gene. Germline CDR1 and CDR2: LNHDA and SQIVND (reference sequence). This CDR3 spans 15 amino acids. The V gene lost 3 bases and the J gene lost 4 bases, with 12 bases spanning the gap. The CDR3 region has the DNA TGTGCCAGTAGTATCAAGACCGGCCCCACCGGGGAGCTGTTTTTT. Its translation: CASSIKTGPTGELFF.

This chain connects TRBV28 to TRBJ1-2; tentatively, D is TRBD1 (5 bases). From germline, CDR1 is MDHEN and CDR2 SYDVKM. V was pared by 3 bases and J by 2 bases, with 10 bases between. The CDR3 contains 14 residues. In DNA, the CDR3 is TGTGCCAGCAGTTTGAAGACAGACAACTATGGCTACACCTTC. Its protein product is CASSLKTDNYGYTF.

On this clonotype: This is likely an artifact of a read error, given a far larger clone one base away. The chain uses TRBV28 and TRBJ2-7; no clear D gene. The germline V gene encodes CDR1 MDHEN and CDR2 SYDVKM. There are 13 residues in the CDR3. CDR3 sequence reads: CASSLMGGYERYF. The CDR3 DNA reads TGTGCCAGCAGTTTAATGGGTGGCTACGAGCGGTACTTC.

This clonotype came up many times. The chain recombines TRBV7-9 with TRBJ2-3, with 9 bases aligning to TRBD2. V trimming: 3 bases; J trimming: 5 bases; junction bases outside the gene matches: 15. In germline, CDR1 is SEHNR, CDR2 FQNEAQ (reference sequence). The length of the CDR3 is 18 residues. The CDR3 region is CASSFLGTSWARVDTQYF. In nucleotides, the CDR3 is TGTGCCAGCAGCTTTTTGGGGACTAGCTGGGCTCGAGTAGATACGCAGTATTTT.

This clonotype was counted ten times or more. The chain recombines TRBV27 with TRBJ2-5, with D hard to call. The CDR3 length is 14 residues. The V and J ends lost 3 bases and 2 bases respectively, with 10 bases between them. Per the germline V gene, CDR1 is MNHEY and CDR2 is SMNVEV (reference sequence). For the CDR3, the DNA is TGTGCCAGCAGTTTTATTGGTGGGCAAGAGACCCAGTACTTC. Protein product: CASSFIGGQETQYF.

Details on this clonotype: Just one base apart from a much larger clone, this may be a read error. This chain uses TRBV12-3 or TRBV12-4 with TRBJ2-3; 9 bases fit TRBD1. V was pared by 7 bases and J by 6 bases, with 8 bases of the junction left unmatched. The length of the CDR3 is 14 residues. CDR3 in amino acids: CASNPGQGSDTQYF. The DNA of the CDR3 is TGTGCCAGCAATCCAGGACAGGGGAGTGATACGCAGTATTTT.

The sample holds many counts of this clonotype. A read error may account for a junction end that differs from germline. V is TRBV5-1 and J is TRBJ2-3; D unclear. Germline loops: CDR1 SGHRS, CDR2 YFSETQ. This CDR3 has 15 residues. The CDR3: CASSLAAATTDTQYF. CDR3 nucleotide sequence: TGTGCCAGCAGCTTGGCGGCTGCTACCACAGATACGCAGTATTTT.

Many counts were recorded for this clonotype. The V gene is TRBV12-3 or TRBV12-4, the J gene TRBJ2-3; 7 bases match TRBD2. Trimming took 0 bases from V and 1 from J; bases not matched to a gene: 4. CDR3 length: 16 amino acids. The CDR3 sequence is CASSLAGGGGTDTQYF. The CDR3 coding sequence is TGTGCCAGCAGTTTAGCCGGGGGAGGGGGCACAGATACGCAGTATTTT.

The chain employs TRBV11-1 and TRBJ2-1, with unresolved D. V was shortened by 5 bases and J by 0 bases, with 11 bases between the two germline ends. Germline V gene sequence: CDR1 SGHAT, CDR2 FQDESV (reference sequence). The CDR3 is made up of 15 amino acids. CDR3 amino acids: CASSPWISSYNEQFF. CDR3 coding DNA: TGTGCCAGCAGCCCCTGGATAAGCTCCTACAATGAGCAGTTCTTC. Looking up the rest from reference TRBV11-1 and TRBJ2-1 gives the full variable domain: EAEVAQSPRYKITEKSQAVAFWCDPISGHATLYWYRQILGQGPELLVQFQDESVVDDSQLPKDRFSAERLKGVDSTLKIQPAELGDSAMYLCASSPWISSYNEQFFGPGTRLTVL.

This clonotype was seen at least ten times. V is TRBV2 and J is TRBJ1-1; no clear D. The CDR3 loop spans 13 amino acids. V lost 2 bases and J lost 5, with 9 bases in between. In germline, CDR1 is SNHLY, CDR2 FYNNEI. CDR3 sequence: CASSEYGVTEAFF. CDR3 DNA sequence: TGTGCCAGCAGTGAATACGGGGTTACTGAAGCTTTCTTT.

This rearrangement joins TRBV28 to TRBJ1-1; D gene unclear. This CDR3 is 15 amino acids long. With 6 bases removed from V and 2 bases from J, the gap between germline ends came to 16 bases. From germline, CDR1 is MDHEN and CDR2 SYDVKM. The DNA of the CDR3 is TGTGCCAGCAGCTTTGGTAAGGCAGGCAACACTGAAGCTTTCTTT. It translates to CASSFGKAGNTEAFF. Full variable domain (outside the CDR3, taken from reference TRBV28 and TRBJ1-1): DVKVTQSSRYLVKRTGEKVFLECVQDMDHENMFWYRQDPGLGLRLIYFSYDVKMKEKGDIPEGYSVSREKKERFSLILESASTNQTSMYLCASSFGKAGNTEAFFGQGTRLTVV.

The chain uses TRBV6-5 and TRBJ2-1, with 12 bases aligning to TRBD2. This CDR3 contains 16 residues. CDR1 is MNHEY and CDR2 is SVGAGI in the germline V gene. V gave up 3 bases and J gave up 4 bases; unmatched junction bases: 4. CDR3 amino acids: CASSYVLAGGYNEQFF. DNA for the CDR3: TGTGCCAGCAGTTATGTTCTAGCGGGAGGGTACAATGAGCAGTTCTTC.

This clonotype was counted many times. The chain links TRBV7-2 to TRBJ2-4, with 9 positions matching TRBD1. V lost 5 bases and J lost 8; bases outside the gene matches: 4. Germline V CDR1 and CDR2: SGHTA, FQGNSA. This CDR3 has 13 residues. CDR3 nucleotide sequence: TGTGCCAGCAGCCCGGGACAGGGACACATTCAGTACTTC. Encoded protein: CASSPGQGHIQYF.

This clonotype was detected ten times or more. The chain recombines TRBV5-1 with TRBJ2-2; 8 bases are a match to TRBD2. The V gene's germline CDR1 is SGHRS and CDR2 YFSETQ. The J segment lost 2 bases and the V segment lost 2 bases, leaving 2 bases of the junction unmatched. The CDR3 extends over 15 amino acids. As DNA, the CDR3 is TGCGCCAGCAGCTTCGTAGCGGGAAACACCGGGGAGCTGTTTTTT. It encodes CASSFVAGNTGELFF.

This clonotype was seen repeatedly, ten times or more. The CDR3 is CSSGRAPGELFF. CDR3 sequence (DNA): TGTTCAAGCGGGAGGGCCCCCGGGGAGCTGTTTTTT. The chain joins TRBV30 to TRBJ2-2, with 10 bases matching TRBD2. The CDR3 runs to 12 residues. Germline V gene sequence: CDR1 GTSNPN, CDR2 SVGIG (reference sequence).

The J gene is TRBJ1-5, the V gene TRBV6-1; D remains ambiguous. The CDR3 contains 15 residues. Trimming took off 4 bases at V and 5 bases at J, with 15 bases between the two ends. Germline V CDR1 and CDR2: MNHNS, SASEGT. The CDR3 DNA follows: TGTGCCAGCAGTGGAAAGGCAGTAACGGATCAGCCCCAGCATTTT. It is translated as CASSGKAVTDQPQHF.

This clonotype was detected many times. The chain links TRBV28 to TRBJ2-6; the D is unclear. Trimming pared 3 bases from V and 0 bases from J, leaving 12 bases between. This CDR3 has 17 amino acids. Germline CDR1 and CDR2: MDHEN and SYDVKM. CDR3 DNA: TGTGCCAGCAGTTTTGGATACAGATCCTCTGGGGCCAACGTCCTGACTTTC. Translating gives CASSFGYRSSGANVLTF.

This clonotype was seen many times. The J gene is TRBJ2-2, the V gene TRBV6-1, with 10 bases fitting TRBD2. The germline CDR1 and CDR2 sequences are MNHNS and SASEGT. V shed 9 bases and J 1 base; nucleotides not matched to a gene: 8. The CDR3 loop spans 16 amino acids. The CDR3 DNA reads TGTGCCAGTGGGGCGCTAGCGGGGGTGAACACCGGGGAGCTGTTTTTT. Protein: CASGALAGVNTGELFF.

This clonotype has at least ten counts. The chain is built from TRBV3-1 and TRBJ2-1; TRBD1 matches 7 bases. Trimming took 2 bases from V and 2 from J; bases not matched to a gene: 12. Germline CDR1 is LGHDT and CDR2 is YNNKEL (reference sequence). The CDR3 extends over 18 amino acids. The CDR3 DNA reads as TGTGCCAGCAGCCAACTATTCTCCCGGACAGGTCCCTACAATGAGCAGTTCTTC. Translated: CASSQLFSRTGPYNEQFF.

This clonotype was seen many times. The rearrangement joins TRBV19 to TRBJ1-1; the D gene is possibly TRBD1 (6 bases). This CDR3 is built from 15 residues. Germline V CDR1 and CDR2: LNHDA, SQIVND (reference sequence). V lost 7 bases and J lost 0, with 15 bases in between. CDR3 coding DNA: TGTGCCAGTACCAATCGGGGGGCCATGAACACTGAAGCTTTCTTT. Translated, it gives CASTNRGAMNTEAFF. Complete variable domain (other parts from reference TRBV19 and TRBJ1-1): DGGITQSPKYLFRKEGQNVTLSCEQNLNHDAMYWYRQDPGQGLRLIYYSQIVNDFQKGDIAEGYSVSREKKESFPLTVTSAQKNPTAFYLCASTNRGAMNTEAFFGQGTRLTVV.

The CDR3 sequence is CASSWEGNSPLHF. In DNA form, the CDR3 reads TGTGCCAGTTCCTGGGAGGGGAATTCACCCCTCCACTTT. This chain connects TRBV2 to TRBJ1-6, with TRBD1 as a possible D gene (5 bases). From germline, CDR1 is SNHLY and CDR2 FYNNEI. The CDR3 sequence is 13 residues long. V lost 9 bases and J 7 bases, leaving 13 bases between the germline ends. The variable domain in full, completed from reference TRBV2 and TRBJ1-6, reads EPEVTQTPSHQVTQMGQEVILRCVPISNHLYFYWYRQILGQKVEFLVSFYNNEISEKSEIFDDQFSVERPDGSNFTLKIRSTKLEDSAMYFCASSWEGNSPLHFGNGTRLTVT.

The chain has TRBV2 and TRBJ2-1; perhaps TRBD2 as D (5 bases). The CDR3 spans 14 residues. V lost 6 bases and J lost 2, with 11 bases in between. Germline assignment: CDR1 SNHLY and CDR2 FYNNEI. CDR3 residues: CASSPFGTYNEQFF. CDR3 DNA sequence: TGTGCCAGCAGCCCGTTCGGGACCTACAATGAGCAGTTCTTC.

There are a few counts of this clonotype. V is TRBV5-6 and J is TRBJ2-7; 9 bases map to TRBD1. Germline V CDR1 and CDR2: SGHDT, YYEEEE. The CDR3 runs 14 residues. Losses at the gene ends were 4 bases for V and 4 bases for J; bases not matched to a gene: 6. For the CDR3, the DNA is TGTGCCAGCAGCGGCGGGACAGGGTGGTACGAGCAGTACTTC. Amino acids: CASSGGTGWYEQYF.

This clonotype was picked up many times. This sequence joins TRBV28 and TRBJ1-2; 7 nucleotides match TRBD1. The CDR3 length is 12 residues. The germline V gene encodes CDR1 MDHEN and CDR2 SYDVKM. J lost 8 bases, V lost 8 bases, and 8 bases had no gene match. The CDR3 bases are TGTGCCAGCGCCCAACAGGGGAGAGGCTACACCTTC. It is translated as CASAQQGRGYTF.

Here the CDR3 reads CASSLKTSGATSYNEQFF. The CDR3 DNA is TGTGCCAGCAGCTTGAAGACTAGCGGGGCCACTTCCTACAATGAGCAGTTCTTC. This rearrangement joins TRBV5-4 to TRBJ2-1, with 11 bases that match TRBD2. The V gene end was trimmed by 1 base and the J gene end by 1 base; junction bases not matched to a gene: 7. Germline CDR1 reads SGHNT; CDR2 reads YYREEE (reference sequence). The CDR3 is 18 residues long.